This T cell receptor (beta chain) is drawn from a study of cytomegalovirus exposure and HLA in healthy donors. The PCR ran on 60 Vbeta and 13 Jbeta primers. The data were produced by immunoSEQ multiplex PCR, yet TCRdb's version contains in-frame clones alone and is incomplete. This sample contains 65,000 to 85,000 clones. The J segment lost 7 bases and the V segment lost 2 bases, leaving 4 bases of the junction unmatched. Germline CDR1 reads SGHTA; CDR2 reads FQGTGA. The CDR3 covers 16 residues. The material sequenced was PBMCs. The sequence derives from a woman in her thirties in good health and CMV-seronegative. V is TRBV7-3 and J is TRBJ2-1; 14 nucleotides align to TRBD2. This CDR3 reads CASSLEGTSGRNEQFF. CDR3 sequence (DNA): TGTGCCAGCAGCTTAGAAGGGACTAGCGGGAGAAATGAGCAGTTCTTC.